What follows describes a single T cell receptor beta chain. From germline, CDR1 is MGHRA and CDR2 YSYEKL. This CDR3 is 16 amino acids long. V lost 1 base and J lost 1; bases outside the gene matches: 2. This sample was taken from a study of technical replicates of blood from several donors. Clones were read by immunoSEQ multiplex PCR, and TCRdb kept only the in-frame ones, dropping some. Counted here are approximately 100,000 clones, around 95% occurring once; the ten biggest clones make up less than 0.25%. The genes are TRBV4-1 and TRBJ2-2; 8 nucleotides agree with TRBD2. This clonotype was obtained from a human donor in good health. The sequencing sample was made of T cells isolated from PBMCs. CDR3 DNA sequence: TGCGCCAGCAGCCAAGTGGGACTAGGGAACACCGGGGAGCTGTTTTTT. Protein product: CASSQVGLGNTGELFF.